A selection of T cell receptor beta chains follows, all from one sample in a study of cytomegalovirus exposure and HLA in healthy donors. Some clones are missing from TCRdb's copy, which holds only in-frame ones; the method was immunoSEQ multiplex PCR. The sample has 100,000 to 150,000 clones, and its top ten clones hold over 0.8%. Sequencing input: PBMCs. Source of these receptors: a man between 18 and 35 years old in good health and CMV-seronegative. CDR3s include the opening cysteine and the closing phenylalanine or tryptophan. D genes are given only for firm matches.

cdr3_aa,cdr3_nt,cdr3_length,j_call,v_call,d_call
CAWSHGRYTF,TGTGCCTGGAGTCACGGTCGCTACACCTTC,10,TRBJ1-2,TRBV30,NA
CASSLEELVSSTDTQYF,TGCGCCAGCAGCTTGGAGGAGTTAGTCTCTAGCACAGATACGCAGTATTTT,17,TRBJ2-3,TRBV5-1,NA
CASSEGLAEETQYF,TGTGCCAGCAGTGAGGGACTAGCGGAAGAGACCCAGTACTTC,14,TRBJ2-5,TRBV6-1,TRBD2
CSVEGRGVYEQYF,TGCAGCGTTGAAGGGCGAGGTGTGTACGAGCAGTACTTC,13,TRBJ2-7,TRBV29-1,NA
CAGVLADEQFF,TGTGCCGGGGTTCTAGCGGATGAGCAGTTCTTC,11,TRBJ2-1,TRBV7-9,TRBD2
CASSPPGQPLAGELFF,TGTGCCAGCAGTCCACCGGGACAGCCCTTGGCCGGGGAGCTGTTTTTT,16,TRBJ2-2,TRBV2,TRBD1
CASSQRVAGAKETQYF,TGTGCCAGCAGTCAACGGGTAGCGGGAGCAAAAGAGACCCAGTACTTC,16,TRBJ2-5,TRBV2,TRBD2
CAWSPRTVNYGYTF,TGTGCCTGGAGCCCCAGGACAGTTAACTATGGCTACACCTTC,14,TRBJ1-2,TRBV30,NA
CASSLGLRTGGKDTQYF,TGCGCCAGCAGCTTGGGTCTTAGGACAGGGGGTAAAGATACGCAGTATTTT,17,TRBJ2-3,TRBV5-1,TRBD1
CASSLWAPGAGSPLHF,TGTGCCAGCAGCCTATGGGCCCCAGGGGCTGGTTCACCCCTCCACTTT,16,TRBJ1-6,TRBV27,NA
CASSSTTGNLRNQPQHF,TGTGCCAGCAGCTCAACCACCGGGAACTTAAGGAATCAGCCCCAGCATTTT,17,TRBJ1-5,TRBV7-9,NA
CAWSVGDEQYF,TGTGCCTGGAGTGTCGGGGACGAGCAGTACTTC,11,TRBJ2-7,TRBV30,NA
CASSEGGSLSTEAFF,TGTGCCAGCAGCGAGGGAGGGTCGTTAAGCACTGAAGCTTTCTTT,15,TRBJ1-1,TRBV9,NA
CASSLFVPDAGSADTQYF,TGTGCCAGCAGTTTATTTGTACCAGACGCCGGGTCTGCAGATACGCAGTATTTT,18,TRBJ2-3,TRBV27,NA
CSSGGERDRRRTQYF,TGCAGCTCGGGGGGGGAGCGGGACCGTCGTCGGACCCAGTACTTC,15,TRBJ2-5,TRBV29-1,TRBD2
CASSVAPHPNTEAFF,TGTGCCAGCAGTGTGGCACCGCACCCAAACACTGAAGCTTTCTTT,15,TRBJ1-1,TRBV2,NA
CASIGFTLSSYEQYF,TGTGCCAGCATCGGGTTTACTTTAAGCTCCTACGAGCAGTACTTC,15,TRBJ2-7,TRBV6-5,NA
CASSDPTGSNSPLHF,TGTGCCAGCAGCGACCCAACAGGGTCCAATTCACCCCTCCACTTT,15,TRBJ1-6,TRBV9,NA
CASRFDRDTEAFF,TGTGCCAGCAGATTTGACAGGGACACTGAAGCTTTCTTT,13,TRBJ1-1,TRBV7-2,TRBD1
CASSPQGVLLKQYF,TGTGCCAGCAGCCCCCAGGGGGTACTTCTGAAGCAGTACTTC,14,TRBJ2-5,TRBV5-4,TRBD1
CAITRGQGNYGYTF,TGTGCCATCACCAGAGGACAGGGGAACTATGGCTACACCTTC,14,TRBJ1-2,TRBV10-3,TRBD1
CASSSTTDTQYF,TGCGCCAGCAGCTCTACCACAGATACGCAGTATTTT,12,TRBJ2-3,TRBV5-1,NA
CASSFHFGREGPYEQYF,TGTGCCAGCAGCTTCCATTTCGGGCGGGAGGGCCCCTACGAGCAGTACTTC,17,TRBJ2-7,TRBV7-2,TRBD2
CASSRIVAGLDNEQFF,TGTGCCAGCAGCCGTATAGTAGCGGGACTGGACAATGAGCAGTTCTTC,16,TRBJ2-1,TRBV7-7,TRBD2
CASSTVSETQYF,TGTGCCAGCAGCACAGTGAGTGAGACCCAGTACTTC,12,TRBJ2-5,TRBV5-4,NA
CASYAPGTEAFF,TGTGCCAGCTACGCCCCGGGCACTGAAGCTTTCTTT,12,TRBJ1-1,TRBV18,NA
CASSYSHPYSNQPQHF,TGTGCCAGCAGTTACTCACACCCTTATAGCAATCAGCCCCAGCATTTT,16,TRBJ1-5,TRBV6-5,NA
CASRDSHEKLFF,TGTGCCAGCAGGGACAGCCATGAAAAACTGTTTTTT,12,TRBJ1-4,TRBV6-1,NA
CASSLGGSVTNEQFF,TGTGCCAGTAGTTTGGGGGGGTCAGTAACCAATGAGCAGTTCTTC,15,TRBJ2-1,TRBV19,TRBD2
CASGTSVRYEQYF,TGCGCCAGCGGGACAAGTGTCCGCTACGAGCAGTACTTC,13,TRBJ2-7,TRBV23-1,NA
CATLQGTLHSDTQYF,TGTGCCACCCTACAGGGGACACTTCATTCAGATACGCAGTATTTT,15,TRBJ2-3,TRBV6-1,TRBD1
CASSYPRGSGANVLTF,TGTGCCAGCAGTTACCCCCGGGGCTCTGGGGCCAACGTCCTGACTTTC,16,TRBJ2-6,TRBV6-5,NA
CASSLSGGKYEQYF,TGTGCCAGCAGTTTATCTGGGGGCAAATACGAGCAGTACTTC,14,TRBJ2-7,TRBV28,NA
CASSRTSGIDGVF,TGTGCCAGCAGCCGGACTAGCGGGATAGATGGGGTCTTC,13,TRBJ2-1,TRBV28,TRBD2
CASSLGGVGNTEAFF,TGTGCCAGCAGCTTAGGGGGCGTTGGGAACACTGAAGCTTTCTTT,15,TRBJ1-1,TRBV7-2,NA
CASSPGSNQPQHF,TGTGCCAGCAGCCCCGGGAGCAATCAGCCCCAGCATTTT,13,TRBJ1-5,TRBV7-9,NA
CASSRQGVDTEAFF,TGTGCCAGCAGTAGACAGGGAGTGGACACTGAAGCTTTCTTT,14,TRBJ1-1,TRBV28,TRBD1
CASSLGQGAGNTIYF,TGTGCCAGCAGCTTGGGCCAGGGGGCCGGAAACACCATATATTTT,15,TRBJ1-3,TRBV5-6,TRBD1
CASSLAWAETDTQYF,TGTGCCAGCAGCTTAGCTTGGGCAGAGACAGATACGCAGTATTTT,15,TRBJ2-3,TRBV7-6,NA
CASRATVLRGQFF,TGTGCCAGCAGGGCGACTGTCCTCCGGGGGCAGTTCTTC,13,TRBJ2-1,TRBV28,NA
CASSVLGQVNTGELFF,TGCGCCAGCAGCGTTTTGGGACAGGTTAACACCGGGGAGCTGTTTTTT,16,TRBJ2-2,TRBV5-1,TRBD1
CASRGPGQGYEQYF,TGTGCCAGCAGAGGACCGGGACAGGGCTACGAGCAGTACTTC,14,TRBJ2-7,TRBV28,TRBD1
CASSSDRPTYEQYF,TGTGCCAGCAGTTCCGACAGGCCTACCTACGAGCAGTACTTC,14,TRBJ2-7,TRBV6-5,NA
CAWSVLGTGITDTQYF,TGTGCCTGGAGTGTACTCGGGACAGGTATTACGGATACGCAGTATTTT,16,TRBJ2-3,TRBV30,TRBD1
CASSSPPIAGGTTQYF,TGTGCCAGCAGCTCCCCCCCCATAGCGGGAGGTACGACCCAGTACTTC,16,TRBJ2-5,TRBV5-4,TRBD2
CASSLASGINYEQYF,TGTGCCAGCAGCTTAGCGTCGGGGATCAACTACGAGCAGTACTTC,15,TRBJ2-7,TRBV7-6,NA